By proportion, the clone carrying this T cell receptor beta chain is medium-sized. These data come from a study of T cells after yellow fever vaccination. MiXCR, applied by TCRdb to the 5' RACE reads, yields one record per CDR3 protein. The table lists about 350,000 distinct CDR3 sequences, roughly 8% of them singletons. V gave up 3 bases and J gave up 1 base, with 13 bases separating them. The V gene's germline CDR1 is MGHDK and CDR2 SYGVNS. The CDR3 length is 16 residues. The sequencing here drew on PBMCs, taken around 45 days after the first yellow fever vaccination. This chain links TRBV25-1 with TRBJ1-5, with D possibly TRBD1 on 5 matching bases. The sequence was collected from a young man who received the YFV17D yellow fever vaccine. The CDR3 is CASSDRAWDSNQPQHF. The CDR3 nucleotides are TGTGCCAGCAGTGACCGGGCCTGGGACAGCAATCAGCCCCAGCATTTT.